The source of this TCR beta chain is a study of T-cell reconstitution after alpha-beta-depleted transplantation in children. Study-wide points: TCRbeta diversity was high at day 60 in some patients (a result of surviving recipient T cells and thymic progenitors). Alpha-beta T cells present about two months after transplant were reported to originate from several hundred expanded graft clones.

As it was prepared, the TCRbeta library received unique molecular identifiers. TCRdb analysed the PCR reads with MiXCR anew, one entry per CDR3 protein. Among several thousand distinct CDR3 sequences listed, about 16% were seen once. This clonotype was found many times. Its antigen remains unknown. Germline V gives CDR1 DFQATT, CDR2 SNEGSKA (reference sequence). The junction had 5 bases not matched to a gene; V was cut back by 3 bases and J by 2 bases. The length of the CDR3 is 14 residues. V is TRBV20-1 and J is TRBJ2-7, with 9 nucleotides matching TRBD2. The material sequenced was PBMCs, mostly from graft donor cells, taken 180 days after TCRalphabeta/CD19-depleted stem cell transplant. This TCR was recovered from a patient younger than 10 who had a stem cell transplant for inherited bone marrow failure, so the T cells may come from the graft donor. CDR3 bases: TGCAGTGCTAGTTGGGCGGGAGGGCCCTACGAGCAGTACTTC. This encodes CSASWAGGPYEQYF.